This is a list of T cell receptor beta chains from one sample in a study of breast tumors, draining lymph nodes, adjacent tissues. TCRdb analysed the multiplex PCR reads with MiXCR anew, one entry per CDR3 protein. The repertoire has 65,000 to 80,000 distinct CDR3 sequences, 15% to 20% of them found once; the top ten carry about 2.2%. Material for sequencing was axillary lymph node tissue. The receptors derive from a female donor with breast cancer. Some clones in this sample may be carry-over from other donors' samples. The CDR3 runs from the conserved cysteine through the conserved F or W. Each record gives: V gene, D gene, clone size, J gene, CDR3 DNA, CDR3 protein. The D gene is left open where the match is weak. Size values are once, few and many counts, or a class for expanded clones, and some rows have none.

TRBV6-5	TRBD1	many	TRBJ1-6	TGTGCCAGCAGTTACCAAACCAGGGGGCGAGGCTCACCCCTCCACTTT	CASSYQTRGRGSPLHF
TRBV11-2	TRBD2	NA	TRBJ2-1	TGTGCCAGCAGCTCCCCCGCTAGCGGAGCTTACAATGAGCAGTTCTTC	CASSSPASGAYNEQFF
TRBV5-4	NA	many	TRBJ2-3	TGTGCCAGCAGCTTAGGAGGGGTCGGCTCCACAGATACGCAGTATTTT	CASSLGGVGSTDTQYF
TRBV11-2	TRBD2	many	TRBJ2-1	TGTGCCAGCAGCTTAGGACTAGCGGGGGGGAATGAGCAGTTCTTC	CASSLGLAGGNEQFF
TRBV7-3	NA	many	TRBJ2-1	TGTGCCAGCAGCTTATCGGTCGGGAATGAGCAGTTCTTC	CASSLSVGNEQFF
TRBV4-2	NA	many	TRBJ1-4	TGTGCCAGCAGCCAAGATAAGGGGCAGGGTTGGGAAAAACTGTTTTTT	CASSQDKGQGWEKLFF
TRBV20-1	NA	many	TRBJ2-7	TGCAGTGCTAGAAAGAGAGAGCAGTACTTC	CSARKREQYF
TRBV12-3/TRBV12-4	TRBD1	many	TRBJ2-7	TGTGCCAGCCGCCGGGCAGGGGGACCCGAGCAGTACTTC	CASRRAGGPEQYF
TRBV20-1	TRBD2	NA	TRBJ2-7	TGCAGTGCGGGGGGGAGTAGCGGGAGGTTCAGGGACGCGCAGCACTTC	CSAGGSSGRFRDAQHF
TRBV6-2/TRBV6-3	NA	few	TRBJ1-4	TGTGCCAGCGAGCCCTTTATACAGGGAAAGCGGAAAGAAAAACTGTTTTTT	CASEPFIQGKRKEKLFF
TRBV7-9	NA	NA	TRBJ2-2	TGTGCCAGCAGCTCAAGGGGGGGGCCTAACACCGGGGAGCTGTTTTTT	CASSSRGGPNTGELFF
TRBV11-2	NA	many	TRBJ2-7	TGTGCCAGCAGCTCCTCGGGGCCCCCCTACGAGCAGTACTTC	CASSSSGPPYEQYF
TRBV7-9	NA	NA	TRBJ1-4	TGTGCCTGCAGTCACACAGGAACTAATGAAAAACTGCTTTTT	CACSHTGTNEKLLF
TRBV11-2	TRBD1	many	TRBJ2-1	TGTGCCAGCAGCTTAGATCGGGGACAGATCATCTCCTACAATGAGCAGTTCTTC	CASSLDRGQIISYNEQFF
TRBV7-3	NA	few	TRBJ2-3	TGTGCCAACAGCTTATCACAGGGGGGGATCACAGATACGCAGTATTTT	CANSLSQGGITDTQYF
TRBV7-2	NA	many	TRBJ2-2	TGTGCCAGCAGCTTAGTTTCGGGGGCAGGCGGGGAGCTGTTTTTT	CASSLVSGAGGELFF
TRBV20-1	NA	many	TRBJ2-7	TGCAGTGCTAGAGAAACGAGGCAGGGCTCCTACGAGCAGTACTTC	CSARETRQGSYEQYF
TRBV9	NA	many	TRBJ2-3	TGTGCCAGCAGCCCTACCATCGGGGATACGCAGTATTTT	CASSPTIGDTQYF
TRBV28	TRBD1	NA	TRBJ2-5	TGTGCCAGCAGTTTAGCGGGGACAGGGCCCGAAGAGACCCAGTACTTC	CASSLAGTGPEETQYF
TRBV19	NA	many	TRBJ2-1	TGTGCCAGTAATGCGGATAGTGAGCAGTTCTTC	CASNADSEQFF
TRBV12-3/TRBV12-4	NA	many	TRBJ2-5	TGTGCCAGCAGTTTGATAGCATTACAAGAGACCCAGTACTTC	CASSLIALQETQYF
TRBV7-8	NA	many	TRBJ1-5	TGTGCCAGCAGCAATACAAAAAATCAGCCCCAGCATTTT	CASSNTKNQPQHF
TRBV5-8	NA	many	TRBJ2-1	TGTGCCAGCAGCTGGAGGGACGAGCAGTTCTTC	CASSWRDEQFF
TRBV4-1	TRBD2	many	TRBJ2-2	TGCGCCAGCAGCCAAGGTGAGCGGGAGCGCACCGGGGAGCTGTTTTTT	CASSQGERERTGELFF
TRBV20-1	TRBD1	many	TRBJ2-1	TGCAGTGCCCCTGGACAGGTCGTGAATGAGCAGTTCTTC	CSAPGQVVNEQFF
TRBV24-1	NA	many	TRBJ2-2	TGTGCCACCAGTGTTGCCCGAAGGACCGGGGAGCTGTTTTTT	CATSVARRTGELFF